These 30 T cell receptor beta chains share one sample of origin, sequenced in a study of control samples from healthy donors and cancer patients. The table came from immunoSEQ multiplex PCR; TCRdb's copy has only in-frame clones and leaves some out. Seen here are fewer than 85,000 clones, about nine tenths observed once, and the top ten hold 15% to 18%. Sequencing was done on a sample of blood. The receptor set was obtained from a man under 40 in good health.

The table lists this clone with a count of one. This rearrangement joins TRBV5-1 to TRBJ1-4; a weak D match, TRBD1 (6 bases). V was pared by 4 bases and J by 3 bases, with 10 bases between. The V gene's germline CDR1 is SGHRS and CDR2 YFSETQ. This CDR3 region has 14 residues. CDR3 DNA sequence: TGCGCCAGCAGCGAGGACAGTCCTAATGAAAAACTGTTTTTT. It codes for CASSEDSPNEKLFF.

The V and J genes are TRBV6-5 and TRBJ2-7, with TRBD1 matching 10 bases. CDR1 and CDR2 (germline): MNHEY, SVGAGI. This CDR3 contains 15 residues. V shed 4 bases and J 0 bases; nucleotides not matched to a gene: 3. The CDR3 DNA sequence: TGTGCCAGCAGTTCGACAGGGGGCAGCTCCTACGAGCAGTACTTC. Encoded protein: CASSSTGGSSYEQYF.

The genes are TRBV7-9 and TRBJ1-1; D call uncertain. V lost 4 bases and J lost 2, with 8 bases in between. CDR3 length equals 13 residues. CDR1 and CDR2 (germline): SEHNR, FQNEAQ (reference sequence). Written as DNA, the CDR3 is TGTGCCAGCAGCTCCTACAGAAACACTGAAGCTTTCTTT. It encodes CASSSYRNTEAFF.

The chain couples TRBV7-9 to TRBJ1-1; D is unclear. The CDR3 totals 15 residues. V dropped 8 bases and J dropped 5 bases, with 21 bases sitting between them. Germline CDR1 SEHNR, CDR2 FQNEAQ (reference sequence). Here the CDR3 reads CASAKSGWARTEAFF. CDR3 DNA: TGTGCCAGCGCCAAATCGGGTTGGGCGAGAACTGAAGCTTTCTTT.

J is TRBJ1-1 and V is TRBV10-1; D is possibly TRBD1 (5 bases). Germline values: CDR1 WNHNN, CDR2 SYGVQD (reference sequence). V shed 4 bases and J shed 5 bases, with 11 bases lying between them. CDR3 length equals 13 residues. This chain's CDR3 is CASSASRGTEAFF. The CDR3 DNA is TGCGCCAGCAGTGCCTCGCGGGGGACTGAAGCTTTCTTT.

Notes on this clone: In the same sample, other DNA sequences code for this CDR3. The rearrangement links TRBV7-3 to TRBJ2-1; 15 bases agree with TRBD2. The CDR3 loop spans 16 amino acids. Trimming removed 5 bases from V and 7 bases from J; junction bases left unmatched: 6. Germline V gene lookup returns CDR1 SGHTA and CDR2 FQGTGA. Here the CDR3 DNA reads TGTGCCAGCAGCCTCGAAGGGACTAGCGGGAGGAATGAGCAGTTCTTC. It yields the protein CASSLEGTSGRNEQFF.

This rearrangement joins TRBV9 to TRBJ1-3, with 9 bases that match TRBD1. Germline CDR1 reads SGDLS; CDR2 reads YYNGEE. The J segment lost 8 bases and the V segment lost 4 bases, leaving 4 bases of the junction unmatched. The CDR3 length is 13 residues. The CDR3 nucleotides read TGTGCCAGCAGCTCACGGACAGGGGACACCATATATTTT. Amino acid sequence: CASSSRTGDTIYF.

This chain joins TRBV13 and TRBJ1-1; D possibly corresponds to TRBD1 (6 bases). The CDR3 length is 17 residues. The V gene's germline CDR1 is PRHDT and CDR2 FYEKMQ (reference sequence). V gave up 0 bases and J gave up 1 base, with 15 bases separating them. CDR3 coding DNA: TGTGCCAGCAGCTTAGGGGGTGGAGGGGGTAAGAACACTGAAGCTTTCTTT. Its translation is CASSLGGGGGKNTEAFF.

The chain is built from TRBV5-3 and TRBJ1-1; 7 bases line up with TRBD1. TRBV5-3 is known as an ORF, though its function is uncertain. This CDR3 has 18 residues. Trimming cost V 0 bases and J 1 base; bases outside gene matches: 12. The CDR3 DNA reads as TGTGCCAGAAGCTTGGACCACAGGGGCAGAGCTGAGAACACTGAAGCTTTCTTT. It translates to CARSLDHRGRAENTEAFF.

The V call is TRBV24-1, the J call TRBJ2-5, with TRBD2 matching over 7 bases. Trimming at V came to 5 bases and at J to 4 bases, leaving 6 bases not matched to a gene. CDR3 length: 14 amino acids. Per germline, CDR1 KGHDR and CDR2 SFDVKD. CDR3 residues: CATSGEGPGETQYF. CDR3 in DNA: TGTGCCACCAGTGGGGAGGGCCCGGGAGAGACCCAGTACTTC.

V gene TRBV19 combines with J gene TRBJ2-3; a weak D match, TRBD1 (5 bases). Trimming removed 6 bases at V and 1 base at J, with 17 bases between. In germline, CDR1 is LNHDA, CDR2 SQIVND (reference sequence). The CDR3 is made up of 16 amino acids. CDR3 sequence: CASSQGLAVGTDTQYF. DNA for the CDR3: TGTGCCAGTAGCCAGGGCCTGGCGGTGGGCACAGATACGCAGTATTTT.

This chain joins TRBV7-9 and TRBJ1-2; D might be TRBD1 (6 bases). This CDR3 contains 15 residues. Deletions cut 0 bases from V and 7 bases from J, with 15 bases between. Germline V gene lookup returns CDR1 SEHNR and CDR2 FQNEAQ (reference sequence). CDR3 nucleotides: TGTGCCAGCAGCTTAGCTGGGGGGCCCGGGGGTGGCTACACCTTC. It codes for CASSLAGGPGGGYTF.

This chain uses TRBV7-2 with TRBJ2-1; 7 bases match TRBD2. J lost 11 bases, V lost 5 bases, and 12 bases had no gene match. The CDR3 has 14 amino acids. Germline values: CDR1 SGHTA, CDR2 FQGNSA. The CDR3 sequence is CASSLLQTSAQQFF. The DNA of the CDR3 is TGTGCCAGCAGCCTCCTCCAAACTAGCGCCCAGCAGTTCTTC.

This chain connects TRBV30 to TRBJ1-5; D remains ambiguous. The length of the CDR3 is 9 residues. Trimming removed 4 bases at V and 5 bases at J, with 0 bases between. The germline gives CDR1 GTSNPN, CDR2 SVGIG (reference sequence). For the CDR3, the DNA is TGTGCCTGGAATCAGCCCCAGCATTTT. Protein sequence: CAWNQPQHF. The full variable domain, its missing parts supplied by reference TRBV30 and TRBJ1-5, is SQTIHQWPATLVQPVGSPLSLECTVEGTSNPNLYWYRQAAGRGLQLLFYSVGIGQISSEVPQNLSASRPQDRQFILSSKKLLLSDSGFYLCAWNQPQHFGDGTRLSIL.

This clone was counted once. This chain uses TRBV9 with TRBJ2-7, with 10 bases aligning to TRBD2. In germline, CDR1 is SGDLS, CDR2 YYNGEE. There are 17 residues in the CDR3. J was trimmed by 7 bases and V by 0 bases; bases with no gene match: 13. The CDR3 region has the DNA TGTGCCAGCAGCGTAGCTGGAGTGCTAGCGGGAGTTGATGAGCAGTACTTC. Translating gives CASSVAGVLAGVDEQYF.

This clone was observed once. The chain has TRBV29-1 and TRBJ2-1, with D perhaps matching TRBD1 (5 bases). Trimming pared 3 bases from V and 9 bases from J, leaving 15 bases between. Germline V gene sequence: CDR1 SQVTM, CDR2 ANQGSEA. The CDR3 length is 13 residues. CDR3: CSVDSQGGSEQFF. CDR3 coding DNA: TGCAGCGTTGATAGTCAGGGTGGTTCTGAGCAGTTCTTC.

The chain employs TRBV6-5 and TRBJ1-1; D is possibly TRBD1 (6 bases). Looked up from germline, CDR1 is MNHEY and CDR2 is SVGAGI. Deletions cut 4 bases from V and 7 bases from J, with 10 bases between. This CDR3 region has 12 residues. The CDR3 bases are TGTGCCAGCAGTTTTACAGGGATTGAAGCTTTCTTT. This gives the protein CASSFTGIEAFF.

This clone turned up a few times. This chain joins TRBV6-6 and TRBJ1-1, with D maybe TRBD1 (5 bases). The V and J ends lost 7 bases and 12 bases respectively, with 15 bases between them. The CDR3 has 11 amino acids. Germline CDR1 MNHNY, CDR2 SVGAGI (reference sequence). The chain's CDR3 is CASTLNGGTFF. The CDR3 DNA follows: TGTGCCAGCACCCTCAACGGGGGAACTTTCTTT.

The rearrangement joins TRBV7-6 to TRBJ1-6; D uncertain. Germline V CDR1 and CDR2: SGHVS, FNYEAQ. Trimming took off 1 base at V and 6 bases at J, with 10 bases between the two ends. The CDR3 consists of 15 residues. The CDR3 is CASSLGGQPNSPLHF. For the CDR3, the DNA is TGTGCCAGCAGCTTAGGCGGTCAGCCTAATTCACCCCTCCACTTT.

The CDR3 nucleotides read TGTGCCTGGAGTCGAATAGCATCAGCCCAAGAGACCCAGTACTTC. This codes for CAWSRIASAQETQYF. V gene TRBV30 combines with J gene TRBJ2-5; no clear D. The CDR3 spans 15 residues. CDR1 GTSNPN and CDR2 SVGIG come from the germline V gene (reference sequence). The V and J ends lost 2 bases and 1 base respectively, with 14 bases between them. The whole variable domain, filled in from reference TRBV30 and TRBJ2-5, reads SQTIHQWPATLVQPVGSPLSLECTVEGTSNPNLYWYRQAAGRGLQLLFYSVGIGQISSEVPQNLSASRPQDRQFILSSKKLLLSDSGFYLCAWSRIASAQETQYFGPGTRLLVL.

This rearrangement joins TRBV19 to TRBJ1-2, with D possibly matching TRBD1 (6 bases). Trimming shortened V by 6 bases and J by 6 bases, and 20 bases separated the two germline ends. This CDR3 is built from 15 residues. Per the germline V gene, CDR1 is LNHDA and CDR2 is SQIVND (reference sequence). The chain's CDR3 is CASSLLLQGRDGYTF. The CDR3 coding sequence is TGTGCCAGTAGCCTACTCCTGCAGGGGAGGGATGGCTACACCTTC.

The genes are TRBV7-9 and TRBJ2-1, with D possibly TRBD2 on 6 matching bases. The CDR3 extends over 15 amino acids. Germline V gene data show CDR1 as SEHNR and CDR2 as FQNEAQ (reference sequence). V lost 4 bases to trimming and J lost 5 bases, with 15 bases between them. CDR3 coding DNA: TGTGCCAGCAGCTCAATCGCGGGATTCAACAATGAGCAGTTCTTC. Protein sequence: CASSSIAGFNNEQFF. The full variable domain, completed using reference TRBV7-9 and TRBJ2-1, is DTGVSQNPRHKITKRGQNVTFRCDPISEHNRLYWYRQTLGQGPEFLTYFQNEAQLEKSRLLSDRFSAERPKGSFSTLEIQRTEQGDSAMYLCASSSIAGFNNEQFFGPGTRLTVL.

The chain links TRBV2 to TRBJ1-2, with 7 bases matching TRBD1. CDR3 length: 14 residues. After removal of 3 bases from V and 4 bases from J, the junction contained 5 bases not matched to a gene. Per the germline V gene, CDR1 is SNHLY and CDR2 is FYNNEI. The DNA of the CDR3 is TGTGCCAGCAGTGATCCCGGGACAGTCTATGGCTACACCTTC. It is translated as CASSDPGTVYGYTF.

A word on this clone: At the DNA level, this CDR3 is encoded by other sequences in the same sample as well. The CDR3 DNA is TGCGCCAGCAGGGGAGGCGGGGGCAACACTGAAGCTTTCTTT. This codes for CASRGGGGNTEAFF. The gene calls are TRBV5-1 and TRBJ1-1; weak D call: TRBD1 (6 bases). Trimming cost V 5 bases and J 2 bases, with 13 bases left between them. The CDR3 loop spans 14 amino acids. Germline loops: CDR1 SGHRS, CDR2 YFSETQ.

The chain joins TRBV3-1 (or the pseudogene TRBV3-2) to TRBJ1-2; D perhaps matches TRBD1 (5 bases). This CDR3 has 14 amino acids. Trimming stripped 1 base from V and 3 bases from J, with 9 bases between. CDR1 and CDR2 from the germline V gene are LGHDT and YNNKEL (reference sequence). CDR3 region: CASSQGGGYYGYTF. Here the CDR3 DNA reads TGTGCCAGCAGCCAAGGGGGCGGTTACTATGGCTACACCTTC.

CDR3 region: CASSVDLTLGSPLHF. The DNA of the CDR3 is TGTGCCAGCAGCGTGGACCTCACCCTGGGATCACCCCTCCACTTT. The J gene is TRBJ1-6, the V gene TRBV3-1 (or the pseudogene TRBV3-2); D unresolved. The CDR3 has 15 residues. From germline, CDR1 is LGHDT and CDR2 YNNKEL (reference sequence). V gave up 5 bases and J gave up 10 bases, with 18 bases separating them.

The sample holds one count of this clone. This sequence joins TRBV2 and TRBJ2-3; 12 nucleotides agree with TRBD2. This CDR3 contains 17 residues. Germline CDR1 is SNHLY and CDR2 is FYNNEI. Losses at the gene ends were 7 bases for V and 0 bases for J; bases not matched to a gene: 8. CDR3 nucleotides: TGTGCCAGCACCACTTTGGGGACTAGCGGGAGCACAGATACGCAGTATTTT. Translation gives CASTTLGTSGSTDTQYF.

The rearrangement uses TRBV5-4 and TRBJ2-2, with TRBD2 identical over 8 bases. Germline trimming cut 1 base from V and 6 bases from J; bases unmatched to any gene: 5. There are 15 residues in the CDR3. Germline V lookup: CDR1 SGHNT, CDR2 YYREEE (reference sequence). CDR3 in DNA: TGTGCCAGCAGCTTGTCCGGGGGGGTGGCCGGGGAGCTGTTTTTT. Amino acids: CASSLSGGVAGELFF.

The rearrangement links TRBV6-2 or TRBV6-3 to TRBJ2-7; D gene uncertain. Germline values: CDR1 MNHEY, CDR2 SVGEGT. CDR3 length: 16 amino acids. Trimming pared 0 bases from V and 0 bases from J, leaving 12 bases between. The CDR3 loop reads CASSYSSERSSYEQYF. The DNA of the CDR3 is TGTGCCAGCAGTTACTCGTCTGAGAGAAGCTCCTACGAGCAGTACTTC.

The chain employs TRBV25-1 and TRBJ2-1; no firm D call. The CDR3 totals 12 residues. CDR1 and CDR2 from the germline V gene are MGHDK and SYGVNS. Trimming removed 2 bases from V and 5 bases from J, with 4 bases in between. The CDR3 loop reads CASSEPHNEQFF. The CDR3 coding sequence is TGTGCCAGCAGTGAACCCCACAATGAGCAGTTCTTC.